A selection of T cell receptor beta chains follows, all from one sample in a study of shared clonotypes between healthy human individuals. Profiling relied on immunoSEQ multiplex PCR, and the TCRdb table lists in-frame clones only, not all of them. The sample includes 850,000 to 1,200,000 clones, approximately 68% of them seen just once. Sequencing was done on a sample of memory CD4+ T cells sorted from blood. The receptors were sampled from a man in his late teens or twenties in good health. Each CDR3 is given with its conserved first and last residue. The order of the fields is clone size, D gene, J gene, CDR3 length, V gene, CDR3 DNA, CDR3 protein. D genes are given only for firm matches. Clone sizes are given selectively: once, few, many, or a class where the clone is expanded.

NA	NA	TRBJ1-1	13	TRBV14	TGTGCCAGCAGCCAAGTCAGGAACACTGAAGCTTTCTTT	CASSQVRNTEAFF
NA	TRBD1	TRBJ1-3	15	TRBV19	TGTGCCAGTAGGGACAGGGGAGCGCAAGGAAACACCATATATTTT	CASRDRGAQGNTIYF
NA	TRBD2	TRBJ2-7	14	TRBV2	TGTGCCAGCAGTGCTGAGCGGGGGGCCTACGAGCAGTACTTC	CASSAERGAYEQYF
once	TRBD2	TRBJ2-5	15	TRBV7-2	TGTGCCAGCAGCTTAGACCGGACTAGCCTGGAGACCCAGTACTTC	CASSLDRTSLETQYF
NA	TRBD2	TRBJ2-1	19	TRBV5-1	TGCGCCAGCAGCAGGGGCGGGACTAGCGACCTAACCTCCTACAATGAGCAGTTCTTC	CASSRGGTSDLTSYNEQFF
NA	TRBD1	TRBJ2-6	17	TRBV19	TGTGCCAGTAGTCTCGTAAGGACAGGGTCTGGGGCCAACGTCCTGACTTTC	CASSLVRTGSGANVLTF
NA	TRBD2	TRBJ2-7	17	TRBV5-6	TGTGCCAGCAGCTTGTGGTTGGGACTAGCGGGGTCCTACGAGCAGTACTTC	CASSLWLGLAGSYEQYF
NA	TRBD1	TRBJ1-4	16	TRBV25-1	TGTGCCAGCAGGAGGGGTGGGACAGGGGATAATGAAAAACTGTTTTTT	CASRRGGTGDNEKLFF
NA	TRBD2	TRBJ2-1	15	TRBV2	TGTGCCAGCAGACGACTAGCGGGGGCTAACAATGAGCAGTTCTTC	CASRRLAGANNEQFF
few	TRBD2	TRBJ2-1	15	TRBV6-5	TGTGCCAGCAGTTCGGGACTAGCGGGCTTCAATGAGCAGTTCTTC	CASSSGLAGFNEQFF
NA	NA	TRBJ1-6	16	TRBV28	TGTGCCAGCATGACGTACAGTGACAACTATAATTCACCCCTCCACTTT	CASMTYSDNYNSPLHF
NA	TRBD2	TRBJ2-1	16	TRBV11-2	TGTGCCAGCAGCTCCCTAGCGGGGGCCGCGAAGAATGAGCAGTTCTTC	CASSSLAGAAKNEQFF
NA	NA	TRBJ2-5	15	TRBV11-2	TGTGCCAGCAGCTTATTCCAGGACTCTCAAGAGACCCAGTACTTC	CASSLFQDSQETQYF
NA	TRBD1	TRBJ1-4	16	TRBV4-1	TGCGCCAGCAGCCAGCCCGACAGGGGGACGAATGAAAAACTGTTTTTT	CASSQPDRGTNEKLFF
NA	NA	TRBJ2-5	13	TRBV28	TGTGCCAGCAGTTATACAGGGAAAGAGACCCAGTACTTC	CASSYTGKETQYF
NA	NA	TRBJ2-1	12	TRBV5-4	TGTGCCAGCAGCCCGCCTCTCGGGGGGCAGTTCTTC	CASSPPLGGQFF
NA	NA	TRBJ2-5	15	TRBV30	TGTGCCTGGAGAATGGGGATTAAAGGGAGAGAGACCCAGTACTTC	CAWRMGIKGRETQYF
NA	NA	TRBJ1-2	12	TRBV23-1	TGCGCCAGCAGCGACGAGGCGTATGGCTACACCTTC	CASSDEAYGYTF
NA	NA	TRBJ2-7	14	TRBV7-2	TGTGCCAGCAGCTTACTCGGATCCCAGGGGGAGCAGTACTTC	CASSLLGSQGEQYF
NA	NA	TRBJ2-2	14	TRBV18	TGTGCCAGCTCACCACCGGTACCCACCGGGGAGCTGTTTTTT	CASSPPVPTGELFF
NA	TRBD1	TRBJ1-2	15	TRBV4-3	TGCGCCAGCAGCCAAGAAGCGGGACAGGGATATGGCTACACCTTC	CASSQEAGQGYGYTF
NA	TRBD2	TRBJ2-2	15	TRBV13	TGTGCCAGCAGCAGGGAGGGGTCGAACACCGGGGAGCTGTTTTTT	CASSREGSNTGELFF
NA	TRBD1	TRBJ1-4	16	TRBV5-1	TGCGCCAGCAGCTTGGGGGACAGGGGGCGAGAGGAAAAACTGTTTTTT	CASSLGDRGREEKLFF
NA	NA	TRBJ1-6	14	TRBV6-5	TGTGCCAGCGGAGGCAGGGAATATAATTCACCCCTCCACTTT	CASGGREYNSPLHF
NA	TRBD1	TRBJ2-7	18	TRBV6-1	TGTGCCAGCAGTGAAGGGGCGGGACAGGGGCATCGCCCCTACGAGCAGTACTTC	CASSEGAGQGHRPYEQYF
few	NA	TRBJ1-1	13	TRBV9	TGTGCCAGCAGCGCAGAGTTGGACACTGAAGCTTTCTTT	CASSAELDTEAFF
NA	NA	TRBJ1-1	16	TRBV21-1	TGTGCCAGCAGCAAACAGGGGGCGGTTTTGAACACTGAAGCTTTCTTT	CASSKQGAVLNTEAFF
few	NA	TRBJ1-5	14	TRBV19	TGTGCCAGTAGTATAGCAAACGCGCGAGAGCCCCAGCATTTT	CASSIANAREPQHF
once	NA	TRBJ1-2	14	TRBV12-2	TGTGCAAGTCGCTTAAAAATGACGGGCTATGGCTACACCTTC	CASRLKMTGYGYTF